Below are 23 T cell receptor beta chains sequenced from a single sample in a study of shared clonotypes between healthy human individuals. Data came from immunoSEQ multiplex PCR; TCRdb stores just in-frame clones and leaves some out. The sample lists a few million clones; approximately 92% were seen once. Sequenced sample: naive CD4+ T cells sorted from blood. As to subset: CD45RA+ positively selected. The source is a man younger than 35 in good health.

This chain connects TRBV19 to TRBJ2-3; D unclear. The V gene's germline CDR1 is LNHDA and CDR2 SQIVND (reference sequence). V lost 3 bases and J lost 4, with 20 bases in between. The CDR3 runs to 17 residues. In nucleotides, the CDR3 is TGTGCCAGTAGTATTGGGGTCGTGTCGGCTGGATCAGATACGCAGTATTTT. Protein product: CASSIGVVSAGSDTQYF. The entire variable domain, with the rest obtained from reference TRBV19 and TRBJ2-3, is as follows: DGGITQSPKYLFRKEGQNVTLSCEQNLNHDAMYWYRQDPGQGLRLIYYSQIVNDFQKGDIAEGYSVSREKKESFPLTVTSAQKNPTAFYLCASSIGVVSAGSDTQYFGPGTRLTVL.

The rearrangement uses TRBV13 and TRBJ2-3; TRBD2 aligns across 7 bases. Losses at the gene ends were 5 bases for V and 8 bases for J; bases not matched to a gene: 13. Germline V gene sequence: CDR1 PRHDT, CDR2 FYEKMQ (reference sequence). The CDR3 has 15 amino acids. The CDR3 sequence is CASSRYGEGSGTQYF. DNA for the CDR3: TGTGCCAGCAGCCGGTACGGGGAGGGGTCTGGTACGCAGTATTTT. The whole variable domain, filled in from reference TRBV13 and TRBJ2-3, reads AAGVIQSPRHLIKEKRETATLKCYPIPRHDTVYWYQQGPGQDPQFLISFYEKMQSDKGSIPDRFSAQQFSDYHSELNMSSLELGDSALYFCASSRYGEGSGTQYFGPGTRLTVL.

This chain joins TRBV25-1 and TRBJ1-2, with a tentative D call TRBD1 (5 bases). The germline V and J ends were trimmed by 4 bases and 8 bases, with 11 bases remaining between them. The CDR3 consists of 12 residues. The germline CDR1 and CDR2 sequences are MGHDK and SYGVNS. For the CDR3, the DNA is TGTGCCAGCAGTGCCGGGGCTGAGGGCTACACCTTC. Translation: CASSAGAEGYTF.

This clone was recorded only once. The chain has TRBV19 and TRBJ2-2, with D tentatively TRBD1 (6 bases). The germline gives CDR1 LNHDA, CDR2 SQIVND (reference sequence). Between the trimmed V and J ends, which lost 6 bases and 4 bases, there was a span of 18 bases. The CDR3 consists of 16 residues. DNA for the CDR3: TGTGCCAGTAGCCCGAGACAGGTTTGGGGCACCGGGGAGCTGTTTTTT. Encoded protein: CASSPRQVWGTGELFF.

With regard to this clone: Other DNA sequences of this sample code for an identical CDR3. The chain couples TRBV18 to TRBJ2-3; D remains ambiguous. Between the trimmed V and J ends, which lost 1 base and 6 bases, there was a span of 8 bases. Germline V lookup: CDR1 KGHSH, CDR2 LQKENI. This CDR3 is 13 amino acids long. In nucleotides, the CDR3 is TGTGCCAGCTCACCACGGTTAACGGATACGCAGTATTTT. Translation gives CASSPRLTDTQYF.

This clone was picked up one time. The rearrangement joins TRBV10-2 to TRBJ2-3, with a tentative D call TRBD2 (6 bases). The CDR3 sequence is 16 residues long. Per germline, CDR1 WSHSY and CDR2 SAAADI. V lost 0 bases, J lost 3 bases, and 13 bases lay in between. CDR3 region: CASSESGGVRTDTQYF. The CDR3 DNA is TGCGCCAGCAGTGAGTCGGGGGGAGTCCGGACAGATACGCAGTATTTT.

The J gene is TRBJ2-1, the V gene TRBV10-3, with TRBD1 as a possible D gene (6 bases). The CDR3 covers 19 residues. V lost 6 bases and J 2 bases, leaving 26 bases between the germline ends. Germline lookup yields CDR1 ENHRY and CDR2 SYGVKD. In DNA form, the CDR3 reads TGTGCCATCAGAACCGACAGGCGGCCTTTCGACGTCACCTACAATGAGCAGTTCTTC. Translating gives CAIRTDRRPFDVTYNEQFF.

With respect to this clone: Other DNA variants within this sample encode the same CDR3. DNA for the CDR3: TGTGCCAGCAGCCTCGGAGGGATCGGCAATCAGCCCCAGCATTTT. Encoded protein: CASSLGGIGNQPQHF. The V and J genes are TRBV11-2 and TRBJ1-5, with D unclear. Looked up from germline, CDR1 is SGHAT and CDR2 is FQNNGV. CDR3 length: 15 residues. V lost 5 bases, J lost 2 bases, and 13 bases lay in between.

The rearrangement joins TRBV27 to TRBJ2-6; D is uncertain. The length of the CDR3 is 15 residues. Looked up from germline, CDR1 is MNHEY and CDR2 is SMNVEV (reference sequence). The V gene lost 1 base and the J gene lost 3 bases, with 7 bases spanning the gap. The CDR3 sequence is CASSLWGGGANVLTF. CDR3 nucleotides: TGTGCCAGCAGTTTATGGGGTGGTGGGGCCAACGTCCTGACTTTC.

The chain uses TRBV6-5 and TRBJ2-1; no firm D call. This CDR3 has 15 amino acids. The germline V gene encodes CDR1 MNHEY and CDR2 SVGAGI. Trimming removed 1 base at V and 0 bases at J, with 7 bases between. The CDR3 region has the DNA TGTGCCAGCAGTTACTACTACCGCTCCTACAATGAGCAGTTCTTC. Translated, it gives CASSYYYRSYNEQFF.

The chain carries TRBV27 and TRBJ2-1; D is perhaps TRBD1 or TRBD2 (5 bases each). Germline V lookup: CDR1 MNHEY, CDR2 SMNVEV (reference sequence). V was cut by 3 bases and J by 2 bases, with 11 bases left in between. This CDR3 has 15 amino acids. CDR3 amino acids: CASSFGGDAYNEQFF. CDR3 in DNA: TGTGCCAGCAGTTTTGGTGGGGACGCCTACAATGAGCAGTTCTTC.

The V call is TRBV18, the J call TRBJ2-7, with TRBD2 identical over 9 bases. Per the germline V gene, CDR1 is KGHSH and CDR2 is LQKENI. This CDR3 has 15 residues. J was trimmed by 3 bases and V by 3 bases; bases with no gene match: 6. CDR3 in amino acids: CASSPSSGILYEQYF. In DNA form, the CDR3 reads TGTGCCAGCTCACCCTCTAGCGGGATTCTCTACGAGCAGTACTTC.

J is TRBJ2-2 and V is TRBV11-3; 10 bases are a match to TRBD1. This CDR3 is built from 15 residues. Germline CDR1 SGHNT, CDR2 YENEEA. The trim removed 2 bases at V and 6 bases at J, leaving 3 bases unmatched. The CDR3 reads CASSLTGQGSGELFF. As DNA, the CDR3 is TGTGCCAGCAGCTTAACGGGACAGGGGTCCGGGGAGCTGTTTTTT.

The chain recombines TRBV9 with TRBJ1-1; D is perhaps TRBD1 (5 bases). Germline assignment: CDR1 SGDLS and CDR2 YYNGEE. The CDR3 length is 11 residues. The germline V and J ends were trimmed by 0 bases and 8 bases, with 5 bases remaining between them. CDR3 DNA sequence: TGTGCCAGCAGCGTAGGGGGGGAAGCTTTCTTT. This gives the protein CASSVGGEAFF.

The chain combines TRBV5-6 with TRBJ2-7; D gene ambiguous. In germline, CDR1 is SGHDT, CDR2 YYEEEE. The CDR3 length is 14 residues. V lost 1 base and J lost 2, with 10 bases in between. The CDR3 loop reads CASSLLPATYEQYF. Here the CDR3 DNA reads TGTGCCAGCAGCTTGTTACCGGCCACCTACGAGCAGTACTTC.

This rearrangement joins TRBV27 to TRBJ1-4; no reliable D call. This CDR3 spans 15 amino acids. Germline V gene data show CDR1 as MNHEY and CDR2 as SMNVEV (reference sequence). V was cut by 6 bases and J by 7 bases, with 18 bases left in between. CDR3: CASSLSTRTAEKLFF. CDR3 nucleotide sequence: TGTGCCAGCAGCCTTTCGACCAGGACGGCTGAAAAACTGTTTTTT.

This chain's CDR3 is CAWSVWSSGRNEQFF. CDR3 bases: TGTGCCTGGAGTGTCTGGTCTAGCGGGAGGAATGAGCAGTTCTTC. The chain employs TRBV30 and TRBJ2-1, with 11 bases aligning to TRBD2. Germline loops: CDR1 GTSNPN, CDR2 SVGIG (reference sequence). The trim removed 0 bases at V and 7 bases at J, leaving 5 bases unmatched. The CDR3 extends over 15 amino acids. Full variable domain (remainder filled in from reference TRBV30 and TRBJ2-1): SQTIHQWPATLVQPVGSPLSLECTVEGTSNPNLYWYRQAAGRGLQLLFYSVGIGQISSEVPQNLSASRPQDRQFILSSKKLLLSDSGFYLCAWSVWSSGRNEQFFGPGTRLTVL.

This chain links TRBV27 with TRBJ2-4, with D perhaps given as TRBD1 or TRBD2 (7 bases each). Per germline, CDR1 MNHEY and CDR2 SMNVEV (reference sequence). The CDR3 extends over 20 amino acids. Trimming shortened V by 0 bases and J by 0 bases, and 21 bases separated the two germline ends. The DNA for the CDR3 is TGTGCCAGCAGTTTATCGCTTACAGGGGAGGGGGGATTAGCCAAAAACATTCAGTACTTC. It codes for CASSLSLTGEGGLAKNIQYF.

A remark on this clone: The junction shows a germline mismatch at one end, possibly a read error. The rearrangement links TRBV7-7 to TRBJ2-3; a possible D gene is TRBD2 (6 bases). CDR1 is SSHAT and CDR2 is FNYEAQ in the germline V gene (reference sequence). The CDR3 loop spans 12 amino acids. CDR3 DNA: TGTGCTAGCAGCTCGGCGGGAACTACGCAGTATTTT. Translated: CASSSAGTTQYF. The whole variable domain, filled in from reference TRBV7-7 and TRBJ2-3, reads GAGVSQSPRYKVTKRGQDVTLRCDPISSHATLYWYQQALGQGPEFLTYFNYEAQPDKSGLPSDRFSAERPEGSISTLTIQRTEQRDSAMYRCASSSAGTTQYFGPGTRLTVL.

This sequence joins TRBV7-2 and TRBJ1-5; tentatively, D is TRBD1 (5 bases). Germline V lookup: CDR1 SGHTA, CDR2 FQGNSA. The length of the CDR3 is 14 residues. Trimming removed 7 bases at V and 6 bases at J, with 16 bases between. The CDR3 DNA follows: TGTGCCAGCACCCGGGCCGGTGGGGGTCAGCCCCAGCATTTT. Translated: CASTRAGGGQPQHF.

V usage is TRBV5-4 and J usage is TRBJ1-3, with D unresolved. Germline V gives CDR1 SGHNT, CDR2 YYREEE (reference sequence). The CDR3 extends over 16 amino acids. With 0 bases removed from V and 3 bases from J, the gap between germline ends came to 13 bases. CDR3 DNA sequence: TGTGCCAGCAGCTTGGGTGGGAGAGCCCTTGGAAACACCATATATTTT. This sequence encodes CASSLGGRALGNTIYF.

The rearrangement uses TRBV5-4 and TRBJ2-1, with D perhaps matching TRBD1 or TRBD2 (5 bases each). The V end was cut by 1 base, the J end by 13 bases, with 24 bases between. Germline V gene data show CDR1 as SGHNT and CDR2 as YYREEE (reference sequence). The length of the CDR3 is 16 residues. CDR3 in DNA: TGTGCCAGCAGCTTGCCCCGGGGCCCGCGTAGGCTAGTTCAGTTCTTC. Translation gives CASSLPRGPRRLVQFF.

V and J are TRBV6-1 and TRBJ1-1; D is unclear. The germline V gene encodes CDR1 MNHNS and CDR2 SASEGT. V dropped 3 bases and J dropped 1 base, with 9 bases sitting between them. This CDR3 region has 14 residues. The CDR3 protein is CASSEFLGNTEAFF. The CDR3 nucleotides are TGTGCCAGCAGTGAGTTTCTGGGGAACACTGAAGCTTTCTTT.